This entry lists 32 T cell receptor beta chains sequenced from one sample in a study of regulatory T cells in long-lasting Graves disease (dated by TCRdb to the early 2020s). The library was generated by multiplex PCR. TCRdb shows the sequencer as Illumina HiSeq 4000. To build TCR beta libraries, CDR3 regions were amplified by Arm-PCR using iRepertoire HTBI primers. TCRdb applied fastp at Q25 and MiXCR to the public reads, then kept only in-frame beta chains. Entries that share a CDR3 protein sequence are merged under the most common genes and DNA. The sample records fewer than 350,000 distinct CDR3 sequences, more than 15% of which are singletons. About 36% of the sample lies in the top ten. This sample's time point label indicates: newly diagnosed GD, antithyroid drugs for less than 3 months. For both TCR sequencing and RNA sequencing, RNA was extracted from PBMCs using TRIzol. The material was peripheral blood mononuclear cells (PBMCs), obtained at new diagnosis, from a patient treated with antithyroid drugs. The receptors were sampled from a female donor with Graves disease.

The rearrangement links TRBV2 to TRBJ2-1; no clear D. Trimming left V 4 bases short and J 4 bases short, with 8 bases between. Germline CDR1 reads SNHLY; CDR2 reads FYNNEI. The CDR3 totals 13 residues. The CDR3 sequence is CASSVYIYNEQFF. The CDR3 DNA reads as TGTGCCAGCAGTGTTTATATTTACAATGAGCAGTTCTTC.

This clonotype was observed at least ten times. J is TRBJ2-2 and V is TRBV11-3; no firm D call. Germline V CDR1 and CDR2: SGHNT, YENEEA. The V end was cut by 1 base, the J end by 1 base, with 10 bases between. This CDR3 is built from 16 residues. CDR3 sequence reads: CASSLGVSRNTGELFF. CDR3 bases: TGTGCCAGCAGCTTAGGTGTTAGCAGGAACACCGGGGAGCTGTTTTTT.

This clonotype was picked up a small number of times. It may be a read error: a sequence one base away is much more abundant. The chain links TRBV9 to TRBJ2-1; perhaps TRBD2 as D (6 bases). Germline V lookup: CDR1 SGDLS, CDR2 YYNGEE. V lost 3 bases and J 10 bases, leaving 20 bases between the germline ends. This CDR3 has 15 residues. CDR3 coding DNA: TGTGCCAGCAGCGCGGGGGTGTGGGGCCGCTACGAGCAGTTCTTC. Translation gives CASSAGVWGRYEQFF.

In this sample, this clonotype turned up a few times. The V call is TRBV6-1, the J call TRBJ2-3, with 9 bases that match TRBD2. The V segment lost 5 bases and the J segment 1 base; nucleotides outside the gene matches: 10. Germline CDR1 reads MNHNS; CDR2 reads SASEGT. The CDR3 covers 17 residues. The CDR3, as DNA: TGTGCCAGCAGTCCCCTAATGGGCGGGAGGGGCACAGATACGCAGTATTTT. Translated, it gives CASSPLMGGRGTDTQYF.

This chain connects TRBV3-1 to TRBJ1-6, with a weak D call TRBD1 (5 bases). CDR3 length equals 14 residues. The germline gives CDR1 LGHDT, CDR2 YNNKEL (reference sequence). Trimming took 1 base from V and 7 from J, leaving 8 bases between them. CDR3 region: CASSQGQINSPLHF. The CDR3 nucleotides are TGTGCCAGCAGCCAAGGACAGATCAATTCACCCCTCCACTTT.

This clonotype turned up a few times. Here the CDR3 reads CASTLEAYGYTF. For the CDR3, the DNA is TGTGCCAGCACCCTAGAAGCCTATGGCTACACCTTC. The chain has TRBV7-3 and TRBJ1-2; D gene unclear. Germline V gene sequence: CDR1 SGHTA, CDR2 FQGTGA. V was clipped by 7 bases and J by 4 bases, with 10 bases between them. The CDR3 is made up of 12 amino acids.

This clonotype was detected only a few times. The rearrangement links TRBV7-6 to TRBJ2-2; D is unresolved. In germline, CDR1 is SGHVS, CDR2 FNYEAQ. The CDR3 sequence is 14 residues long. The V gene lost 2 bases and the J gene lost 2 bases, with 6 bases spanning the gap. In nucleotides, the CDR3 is TGTGCCAGCAGCTTACTATCAAACACCGGGGAGCTGTTTTTT. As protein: CASSLLSNTGELFF.

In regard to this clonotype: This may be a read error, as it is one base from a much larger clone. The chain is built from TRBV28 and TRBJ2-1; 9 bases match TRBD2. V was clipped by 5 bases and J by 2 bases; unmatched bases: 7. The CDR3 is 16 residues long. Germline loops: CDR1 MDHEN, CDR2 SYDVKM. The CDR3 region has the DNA TGTGCCAGCAGTGGTAGCGGGGGTCTACCCTACAATGAGCAGTTCTTC. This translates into CASSGSGGLPYNEQFF.

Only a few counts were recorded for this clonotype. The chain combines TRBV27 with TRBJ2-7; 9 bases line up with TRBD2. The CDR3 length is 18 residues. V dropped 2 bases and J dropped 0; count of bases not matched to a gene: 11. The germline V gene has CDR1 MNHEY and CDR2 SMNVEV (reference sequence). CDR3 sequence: CASSLVSLAGRSSYEQYF. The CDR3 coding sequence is TGTGCCAGCAGTTTAGTATCCCTAGCGGGGAGAAGCTCCTACGAGCAGTACTTC.

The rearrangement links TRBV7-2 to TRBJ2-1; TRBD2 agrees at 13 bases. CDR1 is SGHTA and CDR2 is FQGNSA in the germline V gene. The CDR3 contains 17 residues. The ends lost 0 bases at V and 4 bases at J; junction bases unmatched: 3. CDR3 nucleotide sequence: TGTGCCAGCAGCTTAGCCTGGACTAGCGGGAGTTACAATGAGCAGTTCTTC. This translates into CASSLAWTSGSYNEQFF.

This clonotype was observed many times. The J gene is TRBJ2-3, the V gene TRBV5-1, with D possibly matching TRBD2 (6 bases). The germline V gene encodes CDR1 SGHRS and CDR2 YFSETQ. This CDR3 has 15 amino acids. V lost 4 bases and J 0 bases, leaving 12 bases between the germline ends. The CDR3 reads CASSLMAGSTDTQYF. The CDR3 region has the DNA TGCGCCAGCAGCCTAATGGCGGGAAGCACAGATACGCAGTATTTT.

The CDR3 coding sequence is TGTGCCAGCAACCCAGGGAACGAAGAGACCCAGTACTTC. Its translation: CASNPGNEETQYF. The chain carries TRBV12-3 or TRBV12-4 and TRBJ2-5, with a tentative D call TRBD1 (5 bases). CDR3 length equals 13 residues. V lost 7 bases and J lost 3, with 12 bases in between.

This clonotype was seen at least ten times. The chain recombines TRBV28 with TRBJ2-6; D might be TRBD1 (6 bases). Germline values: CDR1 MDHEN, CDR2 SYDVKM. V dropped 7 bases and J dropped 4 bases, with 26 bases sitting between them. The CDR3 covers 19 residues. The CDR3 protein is CASNHPPGQRISGANVLTF. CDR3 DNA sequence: TGTGCCAGCAACCATCCCCCGGGACAAAGAATATCCGGGGCCAACGTCCTGACTTTC.

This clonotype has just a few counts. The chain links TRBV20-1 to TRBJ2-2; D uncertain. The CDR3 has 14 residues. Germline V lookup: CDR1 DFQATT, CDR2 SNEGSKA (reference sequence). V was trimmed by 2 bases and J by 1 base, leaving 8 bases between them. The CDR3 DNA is TGCAGTGCTAGATCCGGCGGGAACACCGGGGAGCTGTTTTTT. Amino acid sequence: CSARSGGNTGELFF.

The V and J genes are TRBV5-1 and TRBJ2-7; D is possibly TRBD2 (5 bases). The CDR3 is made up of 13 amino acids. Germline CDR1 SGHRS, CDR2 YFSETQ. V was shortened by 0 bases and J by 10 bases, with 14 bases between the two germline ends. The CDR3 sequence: CASSLASMDSQYF. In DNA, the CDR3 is TGCGCCAGCAGCTTGGCGTCGATGGACTCCCAGTACTTC.

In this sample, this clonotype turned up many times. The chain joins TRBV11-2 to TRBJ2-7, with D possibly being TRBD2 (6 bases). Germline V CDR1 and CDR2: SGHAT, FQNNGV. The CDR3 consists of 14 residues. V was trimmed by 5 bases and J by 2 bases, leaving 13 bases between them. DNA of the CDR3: TGTGCCAGCAGCCGGGACTGGGAAACCTACGAGCAGTACTTC. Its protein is CASSRDWETYEQYF.

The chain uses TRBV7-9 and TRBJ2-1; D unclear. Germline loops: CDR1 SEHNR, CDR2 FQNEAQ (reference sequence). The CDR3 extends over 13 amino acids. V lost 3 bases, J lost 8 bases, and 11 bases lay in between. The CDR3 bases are TGTGCCAGCAGCTTTGTCCCGTTGGATGAGCAGTTCTTC. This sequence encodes CASSFVPLDEQFF.

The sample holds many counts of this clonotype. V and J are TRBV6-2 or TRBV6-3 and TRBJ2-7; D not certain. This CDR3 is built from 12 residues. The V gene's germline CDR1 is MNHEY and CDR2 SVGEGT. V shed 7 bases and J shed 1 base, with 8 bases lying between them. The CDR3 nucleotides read TGTGCCAGCAAGAAGGGTTCCTACGAGCAGTACTTC. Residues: CASKKGSYEQYF.

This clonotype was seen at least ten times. In DNA form, the CDR3 reads TGTGCCACCAGTGATTTAGACTATGGCTACACCTTC. Protein: CATSDLDYGYTF. The chain uses TRBV24-1 and TRBJ1-2; no clear D gene. V was trimmed by 1 base and J by 3 bases, leaving 2 bases between them. The CDR3 length is 12 residues. Germline V CDR1 and CDR2: KGHDR, SFDVKD.

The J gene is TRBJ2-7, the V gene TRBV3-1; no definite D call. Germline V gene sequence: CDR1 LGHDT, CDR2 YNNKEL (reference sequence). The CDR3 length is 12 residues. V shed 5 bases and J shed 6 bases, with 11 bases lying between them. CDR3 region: CASSTNPGEQYF. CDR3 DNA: TGTGCCAGCAGCACTAACCCTGGCGAGCAGTACTTC.

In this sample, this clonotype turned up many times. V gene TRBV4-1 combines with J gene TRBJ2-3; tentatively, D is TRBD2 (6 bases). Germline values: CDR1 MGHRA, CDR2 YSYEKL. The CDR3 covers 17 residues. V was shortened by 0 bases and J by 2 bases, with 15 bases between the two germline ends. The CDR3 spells CASSQEAAGRVTDTQYF. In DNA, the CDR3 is TGCGCCAGCAGCCAAGAGGCGGCGGGGCGCGTCACAGATACGCAGTATTTT.

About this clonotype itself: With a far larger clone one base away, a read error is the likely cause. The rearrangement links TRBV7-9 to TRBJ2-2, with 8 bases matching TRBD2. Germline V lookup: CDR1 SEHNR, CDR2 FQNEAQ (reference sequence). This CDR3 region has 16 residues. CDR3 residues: CASSLPEREIRGELLF. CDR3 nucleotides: TGTGCCAGCAGCTTACCCGAGCGGGAGATCCGCGGGGAGCTGCTTTTT.

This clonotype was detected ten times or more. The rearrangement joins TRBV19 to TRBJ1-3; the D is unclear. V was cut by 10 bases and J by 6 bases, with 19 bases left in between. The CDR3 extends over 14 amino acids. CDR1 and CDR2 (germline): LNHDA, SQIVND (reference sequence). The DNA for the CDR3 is TGTGCCACTAAAACAGAGCCTTCGGAAAACACCATATATTTT. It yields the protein CATKTEPSENTIYF.

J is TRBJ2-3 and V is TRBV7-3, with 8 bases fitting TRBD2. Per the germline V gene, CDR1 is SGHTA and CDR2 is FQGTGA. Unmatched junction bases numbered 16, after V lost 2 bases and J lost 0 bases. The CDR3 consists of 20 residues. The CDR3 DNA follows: TGTGCCAGCAGCTTATCCGGGGGGCTAGCGGGTGATACTAGCACAGATACGCAGTATTTT. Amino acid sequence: CASSLSGGLAGDTSTDTQYF.

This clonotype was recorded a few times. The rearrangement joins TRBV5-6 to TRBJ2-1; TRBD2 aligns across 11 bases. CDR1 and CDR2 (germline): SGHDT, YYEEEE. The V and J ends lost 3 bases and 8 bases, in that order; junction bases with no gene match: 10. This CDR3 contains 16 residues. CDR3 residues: CASSYQASGRYYEQFF. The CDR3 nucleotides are TGTGCCAGCAGCTACCAGGCTAGCGGGAGGTACTATGAGCAGTTCTTC.

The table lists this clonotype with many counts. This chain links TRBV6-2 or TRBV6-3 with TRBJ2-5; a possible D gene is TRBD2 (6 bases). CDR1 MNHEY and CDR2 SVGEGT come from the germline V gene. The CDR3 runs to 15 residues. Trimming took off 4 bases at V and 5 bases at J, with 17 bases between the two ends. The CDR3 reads CASSSISGGRETQYF. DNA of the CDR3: TGTGCCAGCAGTTCCATCTCCGGGGGTCGGGAGACCCAGTACTTC.

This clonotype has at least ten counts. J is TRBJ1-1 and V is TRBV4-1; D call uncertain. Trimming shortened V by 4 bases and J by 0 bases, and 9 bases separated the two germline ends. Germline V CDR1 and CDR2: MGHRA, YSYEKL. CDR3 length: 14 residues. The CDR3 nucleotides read TGCGCCAGCAGCCCCCTCCGAGTGAACACTGAAGCTTTCTTT. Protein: CASSPLRVNTEAFF.

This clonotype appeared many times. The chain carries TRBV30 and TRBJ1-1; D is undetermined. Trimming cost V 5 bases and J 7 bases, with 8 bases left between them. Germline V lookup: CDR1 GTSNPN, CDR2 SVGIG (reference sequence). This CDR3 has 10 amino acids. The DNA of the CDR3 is TGTGCCTGGGAGAGGATTGAAGCTTTCTTT. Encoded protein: CAWERIEAFF.

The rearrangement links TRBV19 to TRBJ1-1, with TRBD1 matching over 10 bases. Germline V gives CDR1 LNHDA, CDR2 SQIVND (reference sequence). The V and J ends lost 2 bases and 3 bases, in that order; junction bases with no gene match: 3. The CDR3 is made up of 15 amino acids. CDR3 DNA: TGTGCCAGTAGTATAATAGGACAGGGGGACACTGAAGCTTTCTTT. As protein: CASSIIGQGDTEAFF.

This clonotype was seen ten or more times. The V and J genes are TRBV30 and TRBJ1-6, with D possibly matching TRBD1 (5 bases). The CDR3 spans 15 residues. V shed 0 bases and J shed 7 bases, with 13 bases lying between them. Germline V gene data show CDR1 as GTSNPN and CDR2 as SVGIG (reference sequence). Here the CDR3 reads CAWSVRSGRNSPLHF. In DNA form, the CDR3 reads TGTGCCTGGAGTGTACGATCGGGGCGGAATTCACCCCTCCACTTT.

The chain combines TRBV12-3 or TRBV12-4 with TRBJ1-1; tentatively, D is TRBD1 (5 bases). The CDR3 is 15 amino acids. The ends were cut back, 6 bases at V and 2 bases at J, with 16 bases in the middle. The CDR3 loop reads CASSRRQPFNTEAFF. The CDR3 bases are TGTGCCAGCAGCCGACGACAGCCATTCAACACTGAAGCTTTCTTT.

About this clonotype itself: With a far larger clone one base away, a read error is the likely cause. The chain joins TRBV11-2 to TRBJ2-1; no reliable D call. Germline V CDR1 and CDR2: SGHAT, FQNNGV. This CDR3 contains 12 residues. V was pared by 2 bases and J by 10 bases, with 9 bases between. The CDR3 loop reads CASSLPTFEQFF. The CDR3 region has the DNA TGTGCCAGCAGCTTACCGACATTCGAGCAGTTCTTC.